A single sample is the source of the 20 T cell receptor beta chains below, sequenced in a study of cytomegalovirus exposure and HLA in healthy donors. The table came from immunoSEQ multiplex PCR; TCRdb's copy has only in-frame clones and leaves some out. The data show hundreds of thousands of clones, around 87% seen once. The sequencing input was PBMCs. The source is a woman under 30 in good health and CMV-seropositive.

CDR3 bases: TGTGCCAGCAGTGTAGATACTAGCGGGAGGTCCCTAATCTCCTACGAGCAGTACTTC. As protein: CASSVDTSGRSLISYEQYF. The chain couples TRBV6-1 to TRBJ2-7; 12 bases line up with TRBD2. The CDR3 sequence is 19 residues long. V trimming: 4 bases; J trimming: 0 bases; junction bases outside the gene matches: 13. Germline CDR1 and CDR2: MNHNS and SASEGT.

The chain couples TRBV6-5 to TRBJ1-1, with D maybe TRBD1 (6 bases). V was cut by 5 bases and J by 5 bases, with 9 bases left in between. The germline CDR1 and CDR2 sequences are MNHEY and SVGAGI. The length of the CDR3 is 12 residues. CDR3 in amino acids: CASSRGGTEAFF. DNA of the CDR3: TGTGCCAGCAGTAGGGGGGGAACTGAAGCTTTCTTT.

The chain combines TRBV30 with TRBJ1-5; D perhaps matches TRBD1 (6 bases). The CDR3 covers 15 residues. V was shortened by 1 base and J by 3 bases, with 13 bases between the two germline ends. Germline V gives CDR1 GTSNPN, CDR2 SVGIG (reference sequence). This CDR3 is CAWSGAGANNQPQHF. CDR3 in DNA: TGTGCCTGGAGTGGGGCAGGGGCTAACAATCAGCCCCAGCATTTT.

The chain recombines TRBV10-2 with TRBJ2-7, with D perhaps TRBD2 (6 bases). The CDR3 consists of 17 residues. V was pared by 2 bases and J by 7 bases, with 24 bases between. Germline V gene lookup returns CDR1 WSHSY and CDR2 SAAADI. The CDR3 DNA reads as TGCGCCAGCAGTGAGAGTGGGGGGAGACAGATCCCTAGGGAGCAGTACTTC. Translation: CASSESGGRQIPREQYF.

This chain links TRBV5-1 with TRBJ2-3; 7 positions agree with TRBD1. The CDR3 is 16 amino acids. Trimming at V came to 1 base and at J to 0 bases, leaving 5 bases not matched to a gene. The germline CDR1 and CDR2 sequences are SGHRS and YFSETQ. The CDR3 nucleotides read TGCGCCAGCAGCTTGACCCCGGGACAGAGCACAGATACGCAGTATTTT. Translated, it gives CASSLTPGQSTDTQYF. The entire variable domain, with the rest obtained from reference TRBV5-1 and TRBJ2-3, is as follows: KAGVTQTPRYLIKTRGQQVTLSCSPISGHRSVSWYQQTPGQGLQFLFEYFSETQRNKGNFPGRFSGRQFSNSRSEMNVSTLELGDSALYLCASSLTPGQSTDTQYFGPGTRLTVL.

The chain recombines TRBV28 with TRBJ2-6, with D possibly matching TRBD2 (6 bases). Trimming pared 5 bases from V and 0 bases from J, leaving 20 bases between. Germline values: CDR1 MDHEN, CDR2 SYDVKM. This CDR3 contains 19 residues. CDR3 residues: CASSLLTGTLPSGANVLTF. CDR3 sequence (DNA): TGTGCCAGCAGTCTCCTAACCGGGACTCTACCCTCTGGGGCCAACGTCCTGACTTTC.

The chain employs TRBV6-1 and TRBJ1-2; 8 bases agree with TRBD1. Germline V gene sequence: CDR1 MNHNS, CDR2 SASEGT. With V trimmed by 3 bases and J by 3 bases, 0 bases remained unmatched. There are 13 residues in the CDR3. CDR3 loop: CASSETGDYGYTF. The CDR3 DNA is TGTGCCAGCAGTGAGACAGGGGACTATGGCTACACCTTC.

This clone was seen only once. The rearrangement uses TRBV30 and TRBJ2-7; tentative D call: TRBD2 (5 bases). V gave up 3 bases and J gave up 0 bases, with 9 bases separating them. The CDR3 is made up of 13 amino acids. Germline V gene lookup returns CDR1 GTSNPN and CDR2 SVGIG (reference sequence). CDR3 bases: TGTGCCTGGAGCGGTCTAGCCTCCTACGAGCAGTACTTC. The encoded protein is CAWSGLASYEQYF.

This chain joins TRBV30 and TRBJ2-1; TRBD2 matches 12 bases. Germline CDR1 is GTSNPN and CDR2 is SVGIG (reference sequence). Losses at the gene ends were 2 bases for V and 10 bases for J; bases not matched to a gene: 6. CDR3 length: 14 residues. Here the CDR3 DNA reads TGTGCCTGGAGTAAGACTAGCGGGAGCGGGGAGCAGTTCTTC. Residues: CAWSKTSGSGEQFF.

This chain uses TRBV4-2 with TRBJ1-2; tentatively, D is TRBD1 (6 bases). The CDR3 runs 15 residues. The germline V gene has CDR1 LGHNA and CDR2 YNFKEQ. V shed 1 base and J shed 4 bases, with 13 bases lying between them. The CDR3 is CASSQGPGQSYGYTF. DNA of the CDR3: TGTGCCAGCAGCCAAGGTCCCGGACAGTCCTATGGCTACACCTTC.

J is TRBJ1-5 and V is TRBV6-1, with TRBD1 identical over 7 bases. The CDR3 spans 14 residues. The V gene end was trimmed by 8 bases and the J gene end by 2 bases; junction bases not matched to a gene: 6. Germline CDR1 reads MNHNS; CDR2 reads SASEGT. The CDR3 region is CASGGQAGNQPQHF. The CDR3 DNA reads TGTGCCAGCGGCGGACAGGCGGGCAATCAGCCCCAGCATTTT.

This clone appeared a single time. The chain recombines TRBV28 with TRBJ2-2; 11 positions agree with TRBD2. The junction had 10 bases not matched to a gene; V was cut back by 7 bases and J by 0 bases. This CDR3 is built from 18 residues. Germline CDR1 reads MDHEN; CDR2 reads SYDVKM. CDR3 nucleotides: TGTGCCAGCACCCCGGGACTAGCGGTCTTTTCGAACACCGGGGAGCTGTTTTTT. The encoded protein is CASTPGLAVFSNTGELFF. Full variable domain (missing parts from reference TRBV28 and TRBJ2-2): DVKVTQSSRYLVKRTGEKVFLECVQDMDHENMFWYRQDPGLGLRLIYFSYDVKMKEKGDIPEGYSVSREKKERFSLILESASTNQTSMYLCASTPGLAVFSNTGELFFGEGSRLTVL.

The chain uses TRBV2 and TRBJ2-7, with 15 bases lining up with TRBD2. Trimming removed 3 bases from V and 2 bases from J; junction bases left unmatched: 8. CDR3 length equals 18 residues. CDR1 and CDR2 from the germline V gene are SNHLY and FYNNEI. The CDR3 is CASSDFPWTSGRAYEQYF. The CDR3 nucleotides are TGTGCCAGCAGTGATTTTCCCTGGACTAGCGGGAGGGCCTACGAGCAGTACTTC.

The gene calls are TRBV4-1 and TRBJ2-7; TRBD1 aligns across 9 bases. CDR3 length: 16 residues. CDR1 is MGHRA, CDR2 YSYEKL, per germline. V gave up 0 bases and J gave up 4 bases; unmatched junction bases: 7. Here the CDR3 DNA reads TGCGCCAGCAGCCAAGAATCCGGGACAGGGACATACGAGCAGTACTTC. Translating gives CASSQESGTGTYEQYF.

CDR3 loop: CSVSLLAGNYEQYF. CDR3 DNA: TGCAGCGTTAGTTTGCTAGCGGGAAACTACGAGCAGTACTTC. The gene calls are TRBV29-1 and TRBJ2-7, with 9 bases lining up with TRBD2. V lost 5 bases and J lost 3; bases outside the gene matches: 8. The germline gives CDR1 SQVTM, CDR2 ANQGSEA. This CDR3 is 14 amino acids long.

The V gene is TRBV9, the J gene TRBJ2-5; 7 nucleotides match TRBD2. Trimming removed 3 bases from V and 3 bases from J; junction bases left unmatched: 5. The CDR3 totals 14 residues. Germline assignment: CDR1 SGDLS and CDR2 YYNGEE. CDR3 amino acids: CASSAPLAEETQYF. The CDR3 nucleotides are TGTGCCAGCAGCGCCCCGCTAGCGGAAGAGACCCAGTACTTC.

The gene calls are TRBV28 and TRBJ1-2; perhaps TRBD1 as D (6 bases). The CDR3 is made up of 15 amino acids. V lost 2 bases to trimming and J lost 4 bases, with 14 bases between them. Germline CDR1 reads MDHEN; CDR2 reads SYDVKM. The CDR3 DNA sequence: TGTGCCAGCAGTTTACGGGGGGCGCCTAGCTATGGCTACACCTTC. Amino acid sequence: CASSLRGAPSYGYTF.

J is TRBJ1-1 and V is TRBV5-4, with D possibly being TRBD1 (6 bases). Trimming cost V 4 bases and J 0 bases, with 13 bases left between them. The CDR3 sequence is 15 residues long. Germline CDR1 is SGHNT and CDR2 is YYREEE (reference sequence). The CDR3 DNA reads TGTGCCAGCAGCATCTACAGGGTTTTGAACACTGAAGCTTTCTTT. Its protein product is CASSIYRVLNTEAFF.

The chain has TRBV5-1 and TRBJ2-3; TRBD2 matches at 11 bases. Germline assignment: CDR1 SGHRS and CDR2 YFSETQ. The J segment lost 6 bases and the V segment lost 3 bases, leaving 6 bases of the junction unmatched. The CDR3 length is 15 residues. This CDR3 reads CASSWGLAVDDTQYF. DNA for the CDR3: TGCGCCAGCAGCTGGGGACTAGCGGTAGACGATACGCAGTATTTT.

This rearrangement joins TRBV7-6 to TRBJ2-3; 7 nucleotides line up with TRBD1. The CDR3 extends over 14 amino acids. Germline V gene sequence: CDR1 SGHVS, CDR2 FNYEAQ. Losses at the gene ends were 1 base for V and 6 bases for J; bases not matched to a gene: 4. CDR3 residues: CASSLEGGEDTQYF. The CDR3 region has the DNA TGTGCCAGCAGCTTAGAAGGGGGCGAGGATACGCAGTATTTT.